This note documents a single T cell receptor beta chain sequence. Its specificity is not known. This sample is drawn from a study of naive CD8 T cells in extremely preterm neonates. General study points: Preterm neonate repertoires were significantly less rich by iChao1 than others. Preterm neonates shared more CDR3 nucleotide sequences (approximately 2.7%) than older groups.

Elective cesarean births at about 35-42 weeks, without labor or membrane rupture, supplied the cord blood. The V gene end was trimmed by 0 bases and the J gene end by 7 bases; junction bases not matched to a gene: 1. Germline-derived CDR1 and CDR2 are SGHDT and YYEEEE. CDR3 length equals 13 residues. Sequencing was performed with immunoSEQ multiplex PCR; in TCRdb, only in-frame clones are kept and a portion is missing. The sample includes 7,000 to 9,500 clones, approximately 90% seen only once; the top ten take 0.4% to 0.55%. The sequenced sample was naive CD8+ T cells from cord blood. The receptor comes from a newborn in good health. J is TRBJ1-2 and V is TRBV5-6; 9 nucleotides align to TRBD1. CDR3 sequence reads: CASSLDRGRGYTF. The CDR3 nucleotides read TGTGCCAGCAGCTTGGACAGGGGGCGTGGCTACACCTTC. The whole variable domain, filled in from reference TRBV5-6 and TRBJ1-2, reads DAGVTQSPTHLIKTRGQQVTLRCSPKSGHDTVSWYQQALGQGPQFIFQYYEEEERQRGNFPDRFSGHQFPNYSSELNVNALLLGDSALYLCASSLDRGRGYTFGSGTRLTVV.